This T cell receptor beta chain was identified in a study of cytomegalovirus exposure and HLA in healthy donors. Study-wide results and caveats: V- and J-gene trimming of TCR beta was linked (in a later analysis) to a missense DCLRE1C variant.

With 60 Vbeta and 13 Jbeta primers, the PCR was carried out. TCRdb's table, derived via immunoSEQ multiplex PCR, lists solely in-frame clones and lacks some. The table lists some 120,000 clones, roughly 80% of them singletons. Comments on this clone: The target antigen is unknown.

The CDR3 extends over 18 amino acids. Germline loops: CDR1 GTSNPN, CDR2 SVGIG (reference sequence). J gave up 0 bases and V 2 bases, and 12 bases lay outside the gene matches. The specimen was PBMCs. The chain links TRBV30 to TRBJ1-3; 8 bases align to TRBD1. This sequence was found in a female donor in good health and CMV-seronegative. The CDR3 sequence: CAWSSGGVVSFSGNTIYF. In nucleotides, the CDR3 is TGTGCCTGGAGTTCAGGGGGCGTTGTGTCTTTCTCTGGAAACACCATATATTTT.